This T cell receptor beta chain is drawn from a study of shared clonotypes between healthy human individuals. CDR3 size: 16 residues. V lost 7 bases and J lost 3; bases outside the gene matches: 12. CDR1 and CDR2 from the germline V gene are WSHSY and SAAADI. The table lists this clone with a count of one. TCRdb's table, derived via immunoSEQ multiplex PCR, lists solely in-frame clones and lacks some. The sample carries 2.3 million or so clones, 90% to 95% recorded once. Sequenced: naive CD4+ T cells from PBMCs. As for subset: CD45RA+ positively selected. The clonotype was recovered from a man aged 18 to 30 in good health. Some clones in this sample may be carry-over from other donors' samples. This chain links TRBV10-2 with TRBJ2-7, with 10 bases matching TRBD2. CDR3 DNA: TGCGCCAGCAAAAGTAGTCGGACTAGCGGTTACTACGAGCAGTACTTC. Its protein is CASKSSRTSGYYEQYF.